This TCR beta chain was retrieved from a study of blood T cell repertoires in COVID-19. At the level of the study: From the United States, Italy and Spain came samples of acute and convalescent COVID-19.

The participants were between about 18 and 90 years old and came from about two dozen US areas. Clinical history as reported by participants underpinned cohort assignment. This table comes from immunoSEQ multiplex PCR, and its TCRdb copy is limited to in-frame clones, with some not included. In the table there are roughly 380,000 clones, about 90% of which are singletons. With 6 bases clipped from V and 5 bases from J, the junction kept 5 bases outside the gene matches. The length of the CDR3 is 13 residues. CDR1 is KGHSH, CDR2 LQKENI, per germline. The sample was PBMCs or T cells enriched from blood (not recorded which). The TCR was taken from a man younger than 45 who had recovered from COVID-19. The rearrangement joins TRBV18 to TRBJ1-2; TRBD1 matches 8 bases. CDR3 DNA: TGTGCCAGCTCCACTCGGACAGGGTATGGCTACACCTTC. This sequence encodes CASSTRTGYGYTF.